This TCR beta chain derives from a study of persistence of HIV-infected CD4 T cells. Overlapping HIV-1 Gag 15-mer peptides at approximately 0.96 ug per peptide per mL were used. Sorting of responding CD4+ T cells relied on upregulated CD40 ligand together with CD69. The libraries were made with immunoSEQ version 4 in survey mode. The assay was immunoSEQ multiplex PCR, and TCRdb's table has in-frame clones only and misses some. The data hold 25,000 to 35,000 clones, with roughly 71% observed a single time. J gave up 5 bases and V 4 bases, and 8 bases lay outside the gene matches. CDR3 length: 15 residues. Germline loops: CDR1 SGHRS, CDR2 YFSETQ. Concerning this clone: Its specificity is not known.

This specimen was CD4+ T cells sorted from PBMCs after roughly 18-hour stimulation, taken from a patient who received antiretroviral therapy. The chain is built from TRBV5-1 and TRBJ2-2, with 7 bases that match TRBD1. This TCR came from an adult man with HIV who was CMV-seropositive. The CDR3 loop reads CASSPRQGATGELFF. CDR3 nucleotides: TGCGCCAGCAGCCCCAGACAGGGAGCGACCGGGGAGCTGTTTTTT.